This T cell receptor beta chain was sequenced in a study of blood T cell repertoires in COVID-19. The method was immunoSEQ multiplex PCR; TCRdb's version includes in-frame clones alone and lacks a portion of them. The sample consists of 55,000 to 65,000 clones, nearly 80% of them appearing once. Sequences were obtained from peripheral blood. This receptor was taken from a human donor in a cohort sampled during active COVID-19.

The DNA of the CDR3 is TGTGCCAGTAGCCGCGAAAGGGAGCTGTTTTTT. Translating it yields CASSRERELFF. This sequence joins TRBV19 and TRBJ2-2, with no clear D. This CDR3 is 11 amino acids long. Germline V CDR1 and CDR2: LNHDA, SQIVND (reference sequence). V was cut by 6 bases and J by 9 bases, with 8 bases left in between.